These 21 T cell receptor beta chains share one sample of origin, sequenced in a study of blood T cell repertoires in COVID-19. Assay used: immunoSEQ multiplex PCR; TCRdb lists only in-frame clones, some missing. The sample records a few hundred thousand clones, about nine tenths being singletons. The sample taken for sequencing was peripheral blood. Every receptor here comes from a woman aged 45-65 years with COVID-19, enrolled during active disease.

J is TRBJ2-7 and V is TRBV2, with D tentatively TRBD2 (5 bases). The CDR3 is 11 amino acids. V was pared by 7 bases and J by 7 bases, with 11 bases between. The germline CDR1 and CDR2 sequences are SNHLY and FYNNEI. This CDR3 is CASKGSGEQYF. The CDR3 DNA reads as TGTGCCAGCAAAGGTTCGGGGGAGCAGTACTTC. Supplemented by reference TRBV2 and TRBJ2-7, the full variable domain reads EPEVTQTPSHQVTQMGQEVILRCVPISNHLYFYWYRQILGQKVEFLVSFYNNEISEKSEIFDDQFSVERPDGSNFTLKIRSTKLEDSAMYFCASKGSGEQYFGPGTRLTVT.

The V gene is TRBV12-3 or TRBV12-4, the J gene TRBJ1-2; 7 bases are a match to TRBD1. With V trimmed by 5 bases and J by 5 bases, 5 bases remained unmatched. The CDR3 spans 13 residues. CDR3 nucleotide sequence: TGTGCCAGCAGTCCGGGACAGAAGTATGGCTACACCTTC. Its translation: CASSPGQKYGYTF.

The V gene is TRBV19, the J gene TRBJ2-3; 7 positions agree with TRBD2. The ends lost 1 base at V and 1 base at J; junction bases unmatched: 2. This CDR3 region has 15 residues. Germline CDR1 reads LNHDA; CDR2 reads SQIVND (reference sequence). Written as DNA, the CDR3 is TGTGCCAGTAGTATAGGGCTAGCGGGCACAGATACGCAGTATTTT. Protein sequence: CASSIGLAGTDTQYF.

This clone was counted a single time. The chain links TRBV2 to TRBJ1-5; 7 bases align to TRBD1. Germline lookup yields CDR1 SNHLY and CDR2 FYNNEI. V lost 6 bases to trimming and J lost 2 bases; unmatched junction nucleotides: 1. The CDR3 is 13 amino acids. The CDR3 DNA reads TGTGCCAGCAGGGGACAGCGCAATCAGCCCCAGCATTTT. Translated, it gives CASRGQRNQPQHF.

This CDR3 reads CASSLAGGEAFF. The CDR3, as DNA: TGTGCCAGCAGCTTAGCAGGAGGTGAAGCTTTCTTT. The rearrangement joins TRBV7-6 to TRBJ1-1; D is unclear. The CDR3 is made up of 12 amino acids. Germline assignment: CDR1 SGHVS and CDR2 FNYEAQ. Trimming removed 0 bases from V and 7 bases from J, with 6 bases in between.

This chain connects TRBV19 to TRBJ2-2; D might be TRBD1 (6 bases). V gave up 3 bases and J gave up 2 bases, with 19 bases separating them. The germline gives CDR1 LNHDA, CDR2 SQIVND (reference sequence). The CDR3 spans 18 residues. CDR3 sequence: CASSILDWGQPNTGELFF. The CDR3 bases are TGTGCCAGTAGTATTCTAGATTGGGGACAACCAAACACCGGGGAGCTGTTTTTT.

This clone was seen once. This sequence joins TRBV3-1 (or the pseudogene TRBV3-2) and TRBJ1-1, with 8 bases fitting TRBD1. Germline CDR1 reads LGHDT; CDR2 reads YNNKEL (reference sequence). V lost 6 bases, J lost 5 bases, and 11 bases stayed unmatched. The CDR3 is made up of 15 amino acids. The DNA for the CDR3 is TGTGCCAGCAGAACGACAGGGGCCCTGAGGACTGAAGCTTTCTTT. Translated: CASRTTGALRTEAFF.

The chain has TRBV12-3 or TRBV12-4 and TRBJ2-1, with D unclear. Between the trimmed V and J ends, which lost 1 base and 10 bases, there was a span of 8 bases. The CDR3 runs to 12 residues. The CDR3 loop is CASSLGLREQFF. The CDR3, as DNA: TGTGCCAGCAGTTTAGGCCTTCGGGAGCAGTTCTTC.

This chain uses TRBV27 with TRBJ1-2; 7 nucleotides align to TRBD1. Germline V gives CDR1 MNHEY, CDR2 SMNVEV (reference sequence). This CDR3 is 15 amino acids long. Trimming cost V 4 bases and J 5 bases; bases outside gene matches: 10. The CDR3 region has the DNA TGTGCCAGCAGTTCCTTCGACAGGGTAAAGTATGGCTACACCTTC. This translates into CASSSFDRVKYGYTF.

The rearrangement joins TRBV13 to TRBJ1-1; 8 positions match TRBD1. CDR1 is PRHDT, CDR2 FYEKMQ, per germline (reference sequence). This CDR3 comprises 11 residues. The V and J ends lost 10 bases and 7 bases, in that order; junction bases with no gene match: 5. This chain's CDR3 is CATAGGREAFF. CDR3 nucleotides: TGTGCCACCGCAGGGGGCCGTGAAGCTTTCTTT.

This chain joins TRBV27 and TRBJ1-5; 9 nucleotides agree with TRBD1. CDR3 size: 20 residues. Germline V gives CDR1 MNHEY, CDR2 SMNVEV (reference sequence). The ends lost 3 bases at V and 1 base at J; junction bases unmatched: 16. This CDR3 reads CASSFAGRTGAIKSNQPQHF. CDR3 sequence (DNA): TGTGCCAGCAGTTTCGCGGGTCGGACAGGGGCAATCAAGAGCAATCAGCCCCAGCATTTT.

The chain uses TRBV6-5 and TRBJ2-2, with a weak D call TRBD1 (6 bases). Trimming pared 5 bases from V and 6 bases from J, leaving 16 bases between. Germline CDR1 is MNHEY and CDR2 is SVGAGI. The CDR3 totals 15 residues. CDR3 region: CASSRQDVFAGELFF. The CDR3 DNA follows: TGTGCCAGCAGTCGACAGGATGTCTTCGCCGGGGAGCTGTTTTTT.

The table lists this clone with a count of one. The chain recombines TRBV27 with TRBJ2-4; weak D call: TRBD2 (5 bases). CDR1 is MNHEY, CDR2 SMNVEV, per germline (reference sequence). Trimming removed 4 bases at V and 0 bases at J, with 22 bases between. CDR3 length: 19 amino acids. The DNA of the CDR3 is TGTGCCAGCAGTTCCCGAGGACCGACTATGCCCCTAGCCAAAAACATTCAGTACTTC. Amino acids: CASSSRGPTMPLAKNIQYF.

The V and J genes are TRBV6-5 and TRBJ1-1, with 9 bases fitting TRBD1. The V and J ends lost 4 bases and 7 bases, in that order; junction bases with no gene match: 7. This CDR3 is built from 14 residues. CDR1 and CDR2 from the germline V gene are MNHEY and SVGAGI. CDR3 in amino acids: CASSFPDRGSEAFF. CDR3 nucleotide sequence: TGTGCCAGCAGTTTCCCGGACAGGGGTAGTGAAGCTTTCTTT.

The V gene is TRBV18, the J gene TRBJ2-5; the D gene is possibly TRBD2 (6 bases). The CDR3 sequence is 14 residues long. Germline CDR1 and CDR2: KGHSH and LQKENI. V gave up 11 bases and J gave up 5 bases, with 21 bases separating them. CDR3 nucleotides: TGTGCCTCTACCTCCTGGGACTTGGAGGAGACCCAGTACTTC. Encoded protein: CASTSWDLEETQYF.

In DNA form, the CDR3 reads TGTGCCAGCAGCCCAAATACCGGGACAGGGACAGATACGCAGTATTTT. Translation gives CASSPNTGTGTDTQYF. The genes are TRBV7-2 and TRBJ2-3; 9 bases align to TRBD1. The CDR3 runs to 16 residues. The V gene end was trimmed by 5 bases and the J gene end by 3 bases; junction bases not matched to a gene: 9. Germline V gene data show CDR1 as SGHTA and CDR2 as FQGNSA.

V gene TRBV29-1 combines with J gene TRBJ2-3; D gene unclear. Germline lookup yields CDR1 SQVTM and CDR2 ANQGSEA. The length of the CDR3 is 10 residues. Trimming left V 6 bases short and J 6 bases short, with 7 bases between. CDR3 sequence reads: CSVFLDTQYF. CDR3 nucleotide sequence: TGCAGCGTCTTTCTGGATACGCAGTATTTT.

The chain links TRBV4-2 to TRBJ1-3; 8 bases line up with TRBD1. This CDR3 region has 15 residues. Germline V gives CDR1 LGHNA, CDR2 YNFKEQ. Unmatched junction bases numbered 7, after V lost 1 base and J lost 8 bases. The CDR3 nucleotides read TGTGCCAGCAGCCAAGGGAGACAGGGGATGGACACCATATATTTT. Its protein product is CASSQGRQGMDTIYF.

The rearrangement uses TRBV3-1 (or the pseudogene TRBV3-2) and TRBJ2-5; 8 bases map to TRBD2. This CDR3 has 17 residues. Germline lookup yields CDR1 LGHDT and CDR2 YNNKEL (reference sequence). V shed 1 base and J 4 bases; nucleotides not matched to a gene: 11. CDR3: CASSQGALSGGLETQYF. The CDR3 DNA follows: TGTGCCAGCAGCCAAGGGGCTTTGAGCGGGGGCTTAGAGACCCAGTACTTC.

The chain has TRBV6-5 and TRBJ2-7; 8 nucleotides line up with TRBD1. The CDR3 is 15 residues long. V lost 5 bases, J lost 3 bases, and 9 bases stayed unmatched. The germline gives CDR1 MNHEY, CDR2 SVGAGI. The chain's CDR3 is CASSTSGQGIYEQYF. The CDR3 nucleotides read TGTGCCAGCAGTACGTCTGGACAGGGCATCTACGAGCAGTACTTC.

V and J are TRBV5-6 and TRBJ2-3, with D unresolved. Deletions cut 4 bases from V and 4 bases from J, with 10 bases between. Germline CDR1 reads SGHDT; CDR2 reads YYEEEE. The CDR3 loop spans 13 amino acids. CDR3 in DNA: TGTGCCAGCAGCGCCCTAGGAGCAGATACGCAGTATTTT. It specifies CASSALGADTQYF.